Here is one TCR beta chain with its context. This specimen comes from a study of human versus mouse CDR3 diversity and MHC coevolution. V was pared by 2 bases and J by 2 bases, with 16 bases between. CDR3 length: 17 amino acids. CDR1 is MNHNS, CDR2 SASEGT, per germline. Sequencing used immunoSEQ multiplex PCR; TCRdb keeps in-frame clones, though not all of them. Here the sample spans some 80,000 clones, 92% being singletons. The specimen was naive CD4+ T cells from blood. As for subset: CD45RO-negative CD62L-positive naive CD4 T cells. The receptor comes from a person between 30 and 69 years old in good health. The chain employs TRBV6-1 and TRBJ1-5; D is perhaps TRBD1 (6 bases). CDR3 sequence reads: CASSEKTGWRGNQPQHF. The CDR3 DNA follows: TGTGCCAGCAGTGAAAAAACAGGGTGGAGAGGCAATCAGCCCCAGCATTTT.